This entry features one T cell receptor beta chain sequence. The target antigen is unknown. Germline V gene data show CDR1 as MDHEN and CDR2 as SYDVKM. The CDR3 consists of 13 residues. Trimming shortened V by 6 bases and J by 8 bases, and 16 bases separated the two germline ends. These data belong to a study of shared clonotypes between healthy human individuals. Study observations and caveats: Some naive CD4 clonotypes, about 5.5%, turned up in common across a few donors. Deeper or shallower sequencing was expected to change how clonotypes are shared among donors.

The table came from immunoSEQ multiplex PCR; TCRdb's copy has only in-frame clones and leaves some out. The table records some 790,000 clones, about two thirds of them present only once. This chain uses TRBV28 with TRBJ2-5; possible D gene TRBD1, 6 bases. The sequenced sample consisted of memory CD4+ T cells sorted from blood. Described subset: CD45RA-negative fraction. This TCR derives from a woman aged 25 to 39 in good health. CDR3: CASRGTTIGTQYF. The CDR3 DNA sequence: TGTGCCAGCAGGGGGACAACTATAGGAACCCAGTACTTC.